These 30 T cell receptor beta chains were sequenced from one sample in a study of CD8+ T cells in alopecia areata. Treatment indicated: oral pan-JAK inhibitor, 5-10 mg twice daily. As the sequencing template, cDNA was produced by extracting RNA and reverse transcribing it. Generated by immunoSEQ multiplex PCR, the TCRdb table keeps only in-frame clones and is missing some. The data hold roughly 200,000 clones, with more than 55% observed a single time. The sequences come from CD4+ T cells sorted from blood, collected at week 4, from a patient treated with tofacitinib. These receptors came from a human donor with alopecia areata.

The rearrangement joins TRBV27 to TRBJ2-3, with TRBD2 identical over 11 bases. The CDR3 sequence is 18 residues long. CDR1 and CDR2 (germline): MNHEY, SMNVEV (reference sequence). J lost 5 bases, V lost 5 bases, and 15 bases had no gene match. CDR3 nucleotides: TGTGCCAGCAGTCAGATAGCGGGGGGGCCATGGGGAGAAGATACGCAGTATTTT. It encodes CASSQIAGGPWGEDTQYF.

This clone was picked up one time. The chain links TRBV30 to TRBJ1-4; D remains unclear. V was pared by 0 bases and J by 4 bases, with 6 bases between. The CDR3 is made up of 13 amino acids. Germline CDR1 and CDR2: GTSNPN and SVGIG (reference sequence). The CDR3 spells CAWSVRVNEKLFF. DNA of the CDR3: TGTGCCTGGAGTGTTAGGGTTAATGAAAAACTGTTTTTT.

The chain carries TRBV6-5 and TRBJ2-5; 12 positions agree with TRBD2. Per germline, CDR1 MNHEY and CDR2 SVGAGI. V was clipped by 6 bases and J by 5 bases; unmatched bases: 7. The length of the CDR3 is 15 residues. CDR3 nucleotide sequence: TGTGCCAGCAGCTCTAGCGGGGGGGCCTTTGAGACCCAGTACTTC. The encoded protein is CASSSSGGAFETQYF.

In nucleotides, the CDR3 is TGTGCCTGGAACCCGACAGACGCTCAAGAGACCCAGTACTTC. This encodes CAWNPTDAQETQYF. The V call is TRBV30, the J call TRBJ2-5; TRBD1 might be the D (5 bases). The CDR3 runs 14 residues. In germline, CDR1 is GTSNPN, CDR2 SVGIG (reference sequence). Trimming removed 4 bases from V and 2 bases from J, with 14 bases in between. The whole variable domain, filled in from reference TRBV30 and TRBJ2-5, reads SQTIHQWPATLVQPVGSPLSLECTVEGTSNPNLYWYRQAAGRGLQLLFYSVGIGQISSEVPQNLSASRPQDRQFILSSKKLLLSDSGFYLCAWNPTDAQETQYFGPGTRLLVL.

The chain has TRBV4-1 and TRBJ2-7; TRBD2 aligns across 7 bases. After removal of 2 bases from V and 5 bases from J, the junction contained 15 bases not matched to a gene. Germline V gene lookup returns CDR1 MGHRA and CDR2 YSYEKL. This CDR3 has 17 amino acids. The CDR3: CASSQHPSGGGTDEQYF. Here the CDR3 DNA reads TGCGCCAGCAGCCAACATCCCTCTGGCGGGGGTACGGACGAGCAGTACTTC.

The chain uses TRBV5-4 and TRBJ2-3; 13 bases match TRBD2. This CDR3 has 19 amino acids. With V trimmed by 4 bases and J by 0 bases, 11 bases remained unmatched. CDR1 and CDR2 from the germline V gene are SGHNT and YYREEE (reference sequence). CDR3: CASSRRLAGGKFSTDTQYF. The CDR3 DNA reads as TGTGCCAGCAGCAGAAGACTAGCGGGGGGAAAATTTAGCACAGATACGCAGTATTTT.

This clone appeared a single time. The chain couples TRBV4-2 to TRBJ2-7; no clear D gene. The CDR3 is made up of 14 amino acids. The V gene lost 4 bases and the J gene lost 0 bases, with 10 bases spanning the gap. Looked up from germline, CDR1 is LGHNA and CDR2 is YNFKEQ. The CDR3 nucleotides read TGTGCCAGCAGCCTTGGGTTCTTCTCCTACGAGCAGTACTTC. Its translation is CASSLGFFSYEQYF.

The chain is built from TRBV29-1 and TRBJ2-7, with 11 bases that match TRBD1. The V segment lost 6 bases and the J segment 4 bases; nucleotides outside the gene matches: 5. The germline V gene encodes CDR1 SQVTM and CDR2 ANQGSEA. The CDR3 covers 13 residues. The CDR3 DNA sequence: TGCAGCGTGACGGACAGGGGGCGGTACGAGCAGTACTTC. This sequence encodes CSVTDRGRYEQYF.

The chain employs TRBV11-3 and TRBJ2-5; possibly TRBD1 or TRBD2 for D (5 bases each). Germline-derived CDR1 and CDR2 are SGHNT and YENEEA. CDR3 size: 11 residues. V lost 5 bases and J 9 bases, leaving 10 bases between the germline ends. The CDR3 coding sequence is TGTGCCAGCAGCGCAGAGGGGCCCCAGTACTTC. Residues: CASSAEGPQYF. Full variable domain (rest looked up from reference TRBV11-3 and TRBJ2-5): EAGVVQSPRYKIIEKKQPVAFWCNPISGHNTLYWYLQNLGQGPELLIRYENEEAVDDSQLPKDRFSAERLKGVDSTLKIQPAELGDSAVYLCASSAEGPQYFGPGTRLLVL.

The chain uses TRBV30 and TRBJ1-2; TRBD1 is a possible D gene (6 bases). V dropped 0 bases and J dropped 7 bases, with 21 bases sitting between them. There are 16 residues in the CDR3. Germline V gene sequence: CDR1 GTSNPN, CDR2 SVGIG (reference sequence). CDR3 sequence reads: CAWSVLARGEGGGYTF. DNA for the CDR3: TGTGCCTGGAGTGTCCTGGCTAGAGGCGAGGGGGGTGGCTACACCTTC.

This clone has only one observation. The rearrangement links TRBV13 to TRBJ2-1, with 8 bases that match TRBD2. The CDR3 covers 13 residues. The germline V gene has CDR1 PRHDT and CDR2 FYEKMQ (reference sequence). V trimming: 2 bases; J trimming: 10 bases; junction bases outside the gene matches: 4. CDR3 region: CASSLTASGEQFF. DNA for the CDR3: TGTGCCAGCAGCTTAACGGCTAGCGGGGAGCAGTTCTTC.

The V gene is TRBV30, the J gene TRBJ2-7, with 8 bases fitting TRBD1. The CDR3 has 15 residues. V trimming: 0 bases; J trimming: 7 bases; junction bases outside the gene matches: 11. In germline, CDR1 is GTSNPN, CDR2 SVGIG (reference sequence). The CDR3 nucleotides read TGTGCCTGGAGTGTATTGGGGCAGGGGGCGCAGGAGCAGTACTTC. As protein: CAWSVLGQGAQEQYF.

This clone was seen just once. The rearrangement uses TRBV5-4 and TRBJ2-5; D is perhaps TRBD1 (5 bases). V gave up 4 bases and J gave up 5 bases, with 9 bases separating them. The CDR3 contains 12 residues. The germline CDR1 and CDR2 sequences are SGHNT and YYREEE (reference sequence). CDR3 in amino acids: CASSGKGETQYF. As DNA, the CDR3 is TGTGCCAGCAGCGGAAAGGGGGAGACCCAGTACTTC.

The chain joins TRBV6-1 to TRBJ2-5, with TRBD1 identical over 7 bases. Germline assignment: CDR1 MNHNS and CDR2 SASEGT. The trim removed 5 bases at V and 5 bases at J, leaving 8 bases unmatched. The CDR3 totals 14 residues. CDR3 residues: CASSTYHRGETQYF. The CDR3 DNA follows: TGTGCCAGCAGTACCTACCACAGGGGTGAGACCCAGTACTTC.

V is TRBV7-9 and J is TRBJ2-7, with D uncertain. The germline CDR1 and CDR2 sequences are SEHNR and FQNEAQ (reference sequence). Between the trimmed V and J ends, which lost 4 bases and 4 bases, there was a span of 11 bases. The CDR3 totals 13 residues. The CDR3 sequence is CASSSAGGYEQYF. The CDR3 nucleotides are TGTGCCAGCAGCTCGGCAGGTGGTTACGAGCAGTACTTC.

Concerning this clone itself: The sample has other DNA sequences that encode this CDR3 too. V gene TRBV15 combines with J gene TRBJ1-5, with D unresolved. This CDR3 spans 13 amino acids. Trimming removed 0 bases at V and 5 bases at J, with 5 bases between. Germline CDR1 LNHNV, CDR2 YYDKDF (reference sequence). The DNA of the CDR3 is TGTGCCACCAGCAGAGATCGTGATCAGCCCCAGCATTTT. It yields the protein CATSRDRDQPQHF.

J is TRBJ2-7 and V is TRBV4-1; D not resolved. Per the germline V gene, CDR1 is MGHRA and CDR2 is YSYEKL. The CDR3 is 14 amino acids. The ends were cut back, 1 base at V and 0 bases at J, with 7 bases in the middle. The CDR3 spells CASSQGGISYEQYF. Written as DNA, the CDR3 is TGCGCCAGCAGCCAAGGTGGCATCTCCTACGAGCAGTACTTC.

This clone was counted once. The rearrangement links TRBV2 to TRBJ1-5; a possible D gene is TRBD1 (5 bases). V was trimmed by 6 bases and J by 5 bases, leaving 11 bases between them. Germline V gene lookup returns CDR1 SNHLY and CDR2 FYNNEI. CDR3 length: 13 amino acids. CDR3: CASRWTTDQPQHF. CDR3 nucleotide sequence: TGTGCCAGCAGGTGGACAACCGATCAGCCCCAGCATTTT.

V usage is TRBV15 and J usage is TRBJ2-7; TRBD1 agrees at 8 bases. This CDR3 spans 14 amino acids. Losses at the gene ends were 9 bases for V and 4 bases for J; bases not matched to a gene: 11. The germline V gene has CDR1 LNHNV and CDR2 YYDKDF (reference sequence). The CDR3 DNA reads as TGTGCCACACAACAGGGGGGCTCGGGGTACGAGCAGTACTTC. Translation gives CATQQGGSGYEQYF.

This sequence joins TRBV5-6 and TRBJ2-2, with a tentative D call TRBD1 (5 bases). Germline V gene data show CDR1 as SGHDT and CDR2 as YYEEEE. This CDR3 has 16 amino acids. V was pared by 2 bases and J by 8 bases, with 19 bases between. The CDR3 is CASSFRSQGRQGELFF. The CDR3 DNA reads TGTGCCAGCAGCTTCCGGTCCCAGGGAAGGCAAGGGGAGCTGTTTTTT.

The J gene is TRBJ2-3, the V gene TRBV4-3; 10 nucleotides line up with TRBD1. Germline V CDR1 and CDR2: LGHNA, YSLEER. J lost 5 bases, V lost 4 bases, and 6 bases had no gene match. The CDR3 is made up of 15 amino acids. CDR3 nucleotide sequence: TGCGCCAGCAGCCTTTGGGACAGGGGAGGAGATACGCAGTATTTT. Translation: CASSLWDRGGDTQYF.

Here the CDR3 DNA reads TGCGCCAGCAGCTTGGCCCTGGACAGGAGCTACGAGCAGTACTTC. This encodes CASSLALDRSYEQYF. The chain uses TRBV5-1 and TRBJ2-7; the match to TRBD1 covers 7 bases. CDR1 is SGHRS and CDR2 is YFSETQ in the germline V gene. The CDR3 is 15 amino acids. The trim removed 0 bases at V and 3 bases at J, leaving 6 bases unmatched.

This clone has just a few counts. V and J are TRBV7-9 and TRBJ1-4; D is undetermined. The ends were cut back, 5 bases at V and 8 bases at J, with 9 bases in the middle. This CDR3 comprises 12 residues. The germline V gene has CDR1 SEHNR and CDR2 FQNEAQ (reference sequence). The CDR3 is CASSEFGEKLFF. CDR3 nucleotide sequence: TGTGCCAGCAGCGAGTTCGGGGAAAAACTGTTTTTT.

The rearrangement links TRBV5-1 to TRBJ1-2; D not certain. Germline V CDR1 and CDR2: SGHRS, YFSETQ. V shed 3 bases and J shed 6 bases, with 9 bases lying between them. The CDR3 loop spans 12 amino acids. CDR3 DNA sequence: TGCGCCAGCAGCTCCGACATCGATGGCTACACCTTC. Amino acid sequence: CASSSDIDGYTF. Supplemented by reference TRBV5-1 and TRBJ1-2, the full variable domain reads KAGVTQTPRYLIKTRGQQVTLSCSPISGHRSVSWYQQTPGQGLQFLFEYFSETQRNKGNFPGRFSGRQFSNSRSEMNVSTLELGDSALYLCASSSDIDGYTFGSGTRLTVV.

The V and J genes are TRBV2 and TRBJ2-5, with D uncertain. Trimming took 3 bases from V and 2 from J, leaving 10 bases between them. The CDR3 is 14 residues long. Looked up from germline, CDR1 is SNHLY and CDR2 is FYNNEI. The CDR3 loop reads CASSDSRRQETQYF. DNA of the CDR3: TGTGCCAGCAGTGACTCCCGGCGACAAGAGACCCAGTACTTC.

The V and J genes are TRBV10-3 and TRBJ2-1; possibly TRBD1 or TRBD2 for D (5 bases each). CDR1 and CDR2 (germline): ENHRY, SYGVKD. The CDR3 has 15 residues. V gave up 3 bases and J gave up 9 bases, with 18 bases separating them. DNA for the CDR3: TGTGCCATCAGTGATCGGGACGGCCCTACAACTGAGCAGTTCTTC. Residues: CAISDRDGPTTEQFF.

This rearrangement joins TRBV23-1 to TRBJ1-3; D might be TRBD1 (6 bases). TRBV23-1 is known as an ORF, though its function is uncertain. The CDR3 runs 14 residues. Deletions cut 6 bases from V and 4 bases from J, with 13 bases between. The CDR3 region has the DNA TGCGCCAGCAGCCCGACAGGAGGAGGAAACACCATATATTTT. Its protein product is CASSPTGGGNTIYF.

This chain connects TRBV6-1 to TRBJ2-3; no reliable D call. The germline CDR1 and CDR2 sequences are MNHNS and SASEGT. The CDR3 is made up of 15 amino acids. The V and J ends lost 2 bases and 0 bases respectively, with 9 bases between them. For the CDR3, the DNA is TGTGCCAGCAGTGAAACTTTGGGGAGCACAGATACGCAGTATTTT. Translation gives CASSETLGSTDTQYF.

In its sample, this clone was seen a few times. The V gene is TRBV2, the J gene TRBJ2-5; maybe TRBD2 (5 bases). The CDR3 loop spans 13 amino acids. V lost 4 bases, J lost 5 bases, and 11 bases lay in between. The germline gives CDR1 SNHLY, CDR2 FYNNEI. The CDR3 is CASSGNREETQYF. The CDR3 DNA sequence: TGTGCCAGCAGTGGAAATAGGGAGGAGACCCAGTACTTC.

This chain joins TRBV11-3 and TRBJ2-2; 15 nucleotides match TRBD2. The CDR3 totals 17 residues. The germline gives CDR1 SGHNT, CDR2 YENEEA. The J segment lost 4 bases and the V segment lost 5 bases, leaving 5 bases of the junction unmatched. CDR3 nucleotides: TGTGCCAGCAGCACACGGGGACTAGCGGGAGGCACCGGGGAGCTGTTTTTT. It translates to CASSTRGLAGGTGELFF. The full variable domain, its missing parts supplied by reference TRBV11-3 and TRBJ2-2, is EAGVVQSPRYKIIEKKQPVAFWCNPISGHNTLYWYLQNLGQGPELLIRYENEEAVDDSQLPKDRFSAERLKGVDSTLKIQPAELGDSAVYLCASSTRGLAGGTGELFFGEGSRLTVL.